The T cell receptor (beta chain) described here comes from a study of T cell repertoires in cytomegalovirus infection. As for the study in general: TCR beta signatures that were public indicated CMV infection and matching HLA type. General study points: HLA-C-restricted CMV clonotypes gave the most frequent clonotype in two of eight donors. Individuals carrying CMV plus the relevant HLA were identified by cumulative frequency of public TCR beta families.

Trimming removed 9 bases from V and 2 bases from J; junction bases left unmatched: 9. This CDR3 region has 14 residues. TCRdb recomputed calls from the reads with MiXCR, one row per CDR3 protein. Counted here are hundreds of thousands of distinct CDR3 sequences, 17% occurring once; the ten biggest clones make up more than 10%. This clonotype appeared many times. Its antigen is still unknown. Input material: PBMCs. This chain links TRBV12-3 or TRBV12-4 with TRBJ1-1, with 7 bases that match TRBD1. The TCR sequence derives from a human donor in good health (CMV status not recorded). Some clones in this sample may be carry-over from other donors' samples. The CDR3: CASNPGTDNTEAFF. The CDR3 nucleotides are TGTGCCAGTAATCCCGGGACAGATAACACTGAAGCTTTCTTT.